The TCR beta chain under discussion was sequenced for a study of patients and donors after allogeneic stem cell transplantation. The CDR3 consists of 16 residues. Trimming cost V 0 bases and J 0 bases, with 7 bases left between them. CDR1 and CDR2 from the germline V gene are SGHRS and YFSETQ. MiXCR was run by TCRdb on the RT-PCR reads, yielding one entry per CDR3 protein. The sample consists of hundreds of thousands of distinct CDR3 sequences, roughly 16% of them appearing once. The specimen sequenced was blood, either unsorted or a sorted T cell fraction (not recorded which). This chain uses TRBV5-1 with TRBJ2-6, with a weak D call TRBD1 (5 bases). This TCR was sampled from a human donor who was either an allogeneic HSCT recipient or a stem cell or donor lymphocyte infusion donor (not recorded which). It is not recorded whose cells these are; they may come from a transplant donor. The CDR3 loop reads CASSLVQGSGANVLTF. The CDR3 DNA sequence: TGCGCCAGCAGCTTGGTTCAGGGCTCTGGGGCCAACGTCCTGACTTTC.